This T cell receptor beta chain was identified during a study of post-analysis software for immune sequencing data. In regard to this clonotype: Its antigen is undetermined. The germline gene is not matched at one end of the junction; a read error may be the cause.

Study findings and constraints: With TRBV5-6, TRBV5-1 and TRBV20-1 included, about five TRBV segments were more frequent in patients than in controls. Versus controls, multiple sclerosis patients showed significantly lower diversity (normalized Chao1). Samples from a shared batch, those prepared together, strongly co-clustered by F measure.

Unique molecular identifiers tagged the TCR beta cDNA libraries. TCRdb ran MiXCR on the PCR reads and lists one entry per CDR3 protein. The table has a few hundred thousand distinct CDR3 sequences, 34% seen once. This CDR3 contains 19 residues. The sequenced sample was blood. The sequence was obtained from a girl aged 2 to 17 with multiple sclerosis. The rearrangement uses TRBV12-3 or TRBV12-4 and TRBJ2-3; TRBD2 agrees at 8 bases. The CDR3 DNA reads TGTGCCGGCAGTTTCTTAGTCCTGGGGACTAGTGCTGACGCAGATACGCAGTATTTT. Translating gives CAGSFLVLGTSADADTQYF.